This TCR beta chain was retrieved from a study of blood T cell repertoires in COVID-19 (dated by TCRdb to 2020 to 2022). A note on the overall study: Samples covering the acute and convalescent phases of COVID-19 were provided by collaborators in the United States, Italy and Spain. The material from the prospective study consisted of cDNA or gDNA derived from T cells, B-cell-depleted T cells, or PBMCs. Deeply sampled blood TCRbeta repertoires from subjects exposed to, actively infected with, or recovered from COVID-19 were included in the dataset. The repertoires were released in a freely available public database intended as a resource for research on the immune response to SARS-CoV-2. Samples were obtained from the ongoing ImmuneRACE study (first 160 participants) and from about 1,300 subjects provided by 6 global collaborators. The sample metadata nearly always contained a de-identified subject ID, COVID-19 status, age in years and sex. Where available, HLA class I and class II types were obtained from metadata supplied by the sample provider rather than from assay-based typing. Here is what the overall study found, with its caveats: Clinical and demographic metadata were provided uncurated, with the amount varying by source and participant.

TCRbeta CDR3 regions were amplified from genomic DNA using the immunoSEQ Assay, a bias-controlled multiplex PCR. The authors processed their data as follows. Within the assay, amplification of reference gene primers was used to estimate how many nucleated cells each sample contained. Sequence reads were collapsed and filtered to measure the absolute abundance of every unique TCRbeta CDR3 rearrangement. For each sample, productive Simpson clonality was calculated as the square root of Simpson's diversity index across productive rearrangements. TCRdb mirrors the immuneACCESS table, restricted to in-frame sequences. Some clones are absent from its copies; in checked studies, under half trace to an unresolved V gene, and the reason for the others is unknown. V and J calls and clone size are those listed in that table; D and trimming were worked out from the DNA. This sample is represented by roughly 300,000 clones; 83% of them were singletons. 8% to 10% of the sample comes from the top ten.

Remarks on this clone: Its antigen is currently not known. The record has no base qualities; no much larger clone is one base away.

Another Seattle source contributed samples from volunteer blood donors who had recovered from COVID-19. The collaborating institutions used their own protocols to collect whole blood in K2EDTA tubes. For TCRbeta analysis, collaborators shipped samples as frozen whole blood, isolated PBMCs, or DNA extracted from either of those sample types. CDR1 and CDR2, per the germline V gene, are SGHVS and FQNEAQ. The junction shows trimming of 0 bases on V and 4 bases on J, plus 16 bases between the germline ends. The cysteine opens and the phenylalanine closes a CDR3 of 17 amino acids. The DNA shown is the 51-base CDR3, in frame from base 1.

The chain employs TRBV7-8 and TRBJ2-1; possibly the D gene is TRBD2, per 5 matching bases. Sequenced material: peripheral blood. The TCR originated in a woman between 50 and 59 years old who had recovered from COVID-19. This receptor carries the CDR3 CASSLARARLDYNEQFF. The bases read TGTGCCAGCAGCTTAGCGCGGGCTCGCCTTGATTACAATGAGCAGTTCTTC.